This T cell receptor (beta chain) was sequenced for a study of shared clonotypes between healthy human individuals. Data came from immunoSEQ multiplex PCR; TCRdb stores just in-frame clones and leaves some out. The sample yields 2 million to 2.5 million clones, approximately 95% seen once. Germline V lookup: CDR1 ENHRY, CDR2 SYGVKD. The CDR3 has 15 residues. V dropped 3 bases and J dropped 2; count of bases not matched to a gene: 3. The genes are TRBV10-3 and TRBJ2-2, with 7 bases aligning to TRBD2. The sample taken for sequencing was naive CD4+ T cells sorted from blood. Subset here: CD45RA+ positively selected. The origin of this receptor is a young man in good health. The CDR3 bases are TGTGCCATCAGTGAAGGCGGGGGTAACACCGGGGAGCTGTTTTTT. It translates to CAISEGGGNTGELFF.